This TCR beta chain emerged from a study of control samples from healthy donors and cancer patients. The table came from immunoSEQ multiplex PCR; TCRdb's copy has only in-frame clones and leaves some out. The sample shows 150,000 to 180,000 clones, 93% of them seen only once. This CDR3 is built from 16 residues. J lost 0 bases, V lost 4 bases, and 4 bases had no gene match. Germline-derived CDR1 and CDR2 are MGHRA and YSYEKL. This clone was recorded only once. The origin of this receptor is a man aged 45 to 65 in good health. The chain couples TRBV4-1 to TRBJ1-1; 11 bases agree with TRBD1. The sample comprised blood. The CDR3 region is CASSLDRGQLNTEAFF. For the CDR3, the DNA is TGCGCCAGCAGCCTGGACAGGGGGCAATTGAACACTGAAGCTTTCTTT.